This T cell receptor beta chain was sequenced during a study of blood T cell repertoires in COVID-19. The germline gives CDR1 SGHTA, CDR2 FQGTGA. After removal of 5 bases from V and 3 bases from J, the junction contained 5 bases not matched to a gene. CDR3 length equals 14 residues. The assay was immunoSEQ multiplex PCR, and TCRdb's table has in-frame clones only and misses some. Altogether fewer than 500,000 clones are present, 75% to 90% being singletons, with the ten largest covering about 0.7%. The TCR was taken from a woman aged 18 to 35 who had recovered from COVID-19. The chain combines TRBV7-3 with TRBJ1-1, with 8 bases identical to TRBD1. Sequencing was performed on PBMCs or T cells enriched from blood (not recorded which). CDR3 region: CASSNQGADTEAFF. DNA of the CDR3: TGTGCCAGCAGCAACCAGGGGGCTGACACTGAAGCTTTCTTT.